A selection of T cell receptor beta chains follows, all from one sample in a study of blood T cell repertoires in COVID-19. Sequencing used immunoSEQ multiplex PCR; TCRdb keeps in-frame clones, though not all of them. The repertoire includes fewer than 400,000 clones, roughly 85% of them detected once, and 1.9% sits in the top ten. The sample consisted of PBMCs or T cells enriched from blood (not recorded which). Receptor source: a woman in her twenties or thirties who had been exposed to COVID-19. The CDR3 runs from the conserved cysteine through the conserved F or W. D genes are given only for firm matches. Some rows have no size entry. The others give once, few or many, or a class for an expanded clone.

TRBD1	TRBV9	-	TRBJ1-2	CASSVGGRGPGYTF	TGTGCCAGCAGCGTAGGTGGCAGGGGGCCTGGCTACACCTTC
TRBD1	TRBV30	few	TRBJ2-7	CAWSIPGQGYEQYF	TGTGCCTGGAGTATTCCGGGACAGGGCTACGAGCAGTACTTC
TRBD1	TRBV30	-	TRBJ1-2	CAWRWTGNGYTF	TGTGCCTGGAGGTGGACAGGGAATGGCTACACCTTC
-	TRBV27	-	TRBJ1-2	CASSSVDERFYTF	TGTGCCAGCAGTTCTGTAGATGAACGTTTCTACACCTTC
TRBD1	TRBV29-1	-	TRBJ2-7	CSVKPTGSYEQYF	TGCAGCGTTAAACCGACAGGGTCCTACGAGCAGTACTTC
-	TRBV6-1	once	TRBJ2-7	CASSDGGTVSPAYEQYF	TGTGCCAGCAGTGATGGGGGGACAGTTTCGCCGGCCTACGAGCAGTACTTC
-	TRBV6-6	-	TRBJ2-3	CASGKPGLGTDTQYF	TGTGCCAGCGGCAAACCGGGACTCGGCACAGATACGCAGTATTTT
-	TRBV6-2/TRBV6-3	-	TRBJ1-5	CASSVRVGGNQPQHF	TGTGCCAGCAGTGTCCGAGTGGGCGGCAATCAGCCCCAGCATTTT
TRBD2	TRBV6-5	few	TRBJ2-3	CASAVRGSTDTQYF	TGTGCCAGTGCGGTGCGGGGGAGCACAGATACGCAGTATTTT
TRBD2	TRBV4-1	-	TRBJ2-2	CASSPGRGGSGELFF	TGCGCCAGCAGCCCCGGGCGGGGGGGGAGCGGGGAGCTGTTTTTT
-	TRBV7-9	-	TRBJ1-4	CASSADWPHEKLFF	TGTGCCAGCAGCGCCGACTGGCCGCATGAAAAACTGTTTTTT
-	TRBV7-2	-	TRBJ1-1	CASSAMDGGTEAFF	TGTGCCAGCAGCGCGATGGACGGGGGCACTGAAGCTTTCTTT
TRBD1	TRBV10-2	-	TRBJ2-5	CASSGDRVGTQYF	TGCGCCAGCAGTGGGGACAGGGTAGGGACCCAGTACTTC
TRBD2	TRBV3-1/TRBV3-2	-	TRBJ2-1	CASSRDRILQAGSSNEQFF	TGTGCCAGCAGCCGGGACCGTATCTTACAAGCGGGATCCTCCAATGAGCAGTTCTTC
-	TRBV24-1	once	TRBJ1-5	CATSEGTSPQHF	TGTGCCACCTCCGAGGGCACGTCCCCCCAGCATTTT
-	TRBV30	-	TRBJ2-3	CAWKRLTSTDTQYF	TGTGCCTGGAAAAGGCTGACTAGCACAGATACGCAGTATTTT
-	TRBV7-3	once	TRBJ1-6	CASSWQQNSPLHF	TGTGCCAGCAGCTGGCAACAGAATTCACCCCTCCACTTT
-	TRBV5-1	-	TRBJ1-2	CASSLLTSNYGYTF	TGCGCCAGCAGCTTGCTCACATCTAACTATGGCTACACCTTC
TRBD1	TRBV2	-	TRBJ1-1	CASSMTGLEAFF	TGTGCCAGCAGCATGACAGGGCTCGAAGCTTTCTTT
TRBD2	TRBV24-1	-	TRBJ2-1	CATSGLTSGIHNEQFF	TGTGCCACCAGTGGTTTGACTAGCGGAATCCACAATGAGCAGTTCTTC
-	TRBV5-3	-	TRBJ2-2	CARSLRFGRDTGELFF	TGTGCCAGAAGCTTGAGGTTCGGCAGGGACACCGGGGAGCTGTTTTTT
TRBD1	TRBV30	-	TRBJ1-1	CATPSHRGNTEAFF	TGTGCGACGCCCTCTCACAGGGGAAACACTGAAGCTTTCTTT
TRBD1	TRBV18	-	TRBJ2-7	CASSPRTDRGFEEQYF	TGTGCCAGCTCACCAAGAACGGACAGGGGGTTTGAAGAGCAGTACTTC
-	TRBV20-1	-	TRBJ2-2	CSAQEDGELFF	TGCAGTGCCCAAGAGGACGGGGAGCTGTTTTTT
TRBD2	TRBV5-1	-	TRBJ2-1	CASSRGLVNEQFF	TGCGCCAGCAGCCGGGGACTAGTTAATGAGCAGTTCTTC
-	TRBV5-1	-	TRBJ1-5	CASSLDLRGYSNQPQHF	TGCGCCAGCAGCTTGGATCTTCGGGGTTATAGCAATCAGCCCCAGCATTTT
TRBD2	TRBV28	once	TRBJ2-1	CASTLGLAGGEQFF	TGTGCCAGCACCTTGGGACTAGCGGGAGGGGAGCAGTTCTTC
TRBD2	TRBV9	-	TRBJ2-1	CASSGLAGGTYNEQFF	TGTGCCAGCAGCGGACTAGCGGGAGGGACTTACAATGAGCAGTTCTTC
-	TRBV3-1/TRBV3-2	-	TRBJ1-3	CASSQEQGAGNTIYF	TGTGCCAGCAGCCAAGAACAGGGCGCTGGAAACACCATATATTTT
TRBD1	TRBV9	once	TRBJ1-6	CASSVDRESPLHF	TGTGCCAGCAGCGTCGACAGGGAATCACCCCTCCACTTT
TRBD1	TRBV10-3	-	TRBJ1-5	CAIRGGQGSNQPQHF	TGTGCCATCAGGGGGGGACAGGGTAGCAATCAGCCCCAGCATTTT
TRBD1	TRBV7-2	once	TRBJ2-1	CASSPDRGRVGQFF	TGTGCCAGCAGCCCCGACAGGGGGCGGGTTGGACAGTTCTTC
TRBD1	TRBV7-3	-	TRBJ1-1	CASSPTGIDTEAFF	TGTGCCAGCAGCCCGACAGGGATTGACACTGAAGCTTTCTTT
-	TRBV7-3	-	TRBJ1-4	CASSPRGTTNEKLFF	TGTGCCAGCAGCCCAAGGGGGACAACTAATGAAAAACTGTTTTTT
-	TRBV9	-	TRBJ2-5	CASSVALRETQYF	TGTGCCAGCAGCGTAGCTTTGCGGGAGACCCAGTACTTC
-	TRBV28	-	TRBJ2-7	CASSFALGFYEQYF	TGTGCCAGCAGTTTCGCCCTAGGTTTCTACGAGCAGTACTTC
TRBD2	TRBV3-1/TRBV3-2	-	TRBJ2-5	CASTGLAGGETQYF	TGTGCCAGCACGGGACTAGCGGGGGGGGAGACCCAGTACTTC
TRBD1	TRBV3-1/TRBV3-2	once	TRBJ1-2	CASSQDGTGRPYGYTF	TGTGCCAGCAGCCAAGACGGGACAGGGCGTCCCTATGGCTACACCTTC
-	TRBV4-3	-	TRBJ2-1	CASSQVLTRINEQFF	TGCGCCAGCAGCCAAGTGTTGACAAGGATCAATGAGCAGTTCTTC
TRBD2	TRBV20-1	-	TRBJ2-3	CSASDDGGAGTDTQYF	TGCAGTGCTAGTGACGACGGGGGGGCAGGTACAGATACGCAGTATTTT
-	TRBV28	-	TRBJ2-1	CASAPGAFYEQFF	TGTGCCAGCGCCCCCGGTGCGTTCTATGAGCAGTTCTTC
-	TRBV9	-	TRBJ1-5	CASSWTPGLGQPQHF	TGTGCCAGCAGCTGGACCCCAGGGCTCGGTCAGCCCCAGCATTTT
TRBD2	TRBV4-1	-	TRBJ2-2	CASSQPAGLAGGRNTGELFF	TGCGCCAGCAGCCAACCTGCGGGACTAGCGGGAGGTAGGAACACCGGGGAGCTGTTTTTT
-	TRBV5-4	once	TRBJ2-7	CASSSEWTDSEQYF	TGTGCCAGCAGCTCCGAATGGACAGACTCCGAGCAGTACTTC
-	TRBV18	-	TRBJ2-7	CASSLTGIYEQYF	TGTGCCAGCTCACTGACAGGCATCTACGAGCAGTACTTC
-	TRBV9	-	TRBJ2-4	CASSPGELAKNIQYF	TGTGCCAGCAGCCCTGGGGAGTTAGCCAAAAACATTCAGTACTTC
-	TRBV27	-	TRBJ2-7	CASSLSFSTNEQYF	TGTGCCAGCAGTTTGAGCTTCTCCACCAACGAGCAGTACTTC
TRBD2	TRBV5-1	-	TRBJ2-3	CASSPSGGDPDTQYF	TGCGCCAGCAGCCCTAGCGGCGGAGATCCAGATACGCAGTATTTT
TRBD1	TRBV24-1	once	TRBJ2-2	CATSGQGAAGELFF	TGTGCCACTTCCGGACAGGGGGCGGCCGGGGAGCTGTTTTTT
TRBD1	TRBV14	few	TRBJ2-2	CASSQLGQGAGELFF	TGTGCCAGCAGCCAGCTGGGACAGGGGGCCGGGGAGCTGTTTTTT
-	TRBV30	-	TRBJ2-1	CAWSPDRYNEQFF	TGTGCCTGGAGTCCGGACAGATACAATGAGCAGTTCTTC
-	TRBV7-9	-	TRBJ1-5	CASSRDSRNQPQHF	TGTGCCAGCAGCCGGGACTCTAGAAATCAGCCCCAGCATTTT
TRBD1	TRBV5-4	once	TRBJ1-1	CASSLGTGGSTEAFF	TGTGCCAGCAGCCTAGGGACAGGGGGCTCTACTGAAGCTTTCTTT
-	TRBV4-3	-	TRBJ1-2	CASSQSRGGSYGYTF	TGCGCCAGCAGCCAATCAAGAGGTGGGTCCTATGGCTACACCTTC
-	TRBV18	-	TRBJ2-7	CASSPFTESSYEQYF	TGTGCCAGCTCACCATTTACAGAGAGCTCCTACGAGCAGTACTTC
TRBD1	TRBV13	-	TRBJ1-6	CASSLGQSSYNSPLHF	TGTGCCAGCAGCTTGGGACAGAGCTCCTATAATTCACCCCTCCACTTT
-	TRBV28	-	TRBJ2-3	CASSLPLETRGSTDTQYF	TGTGCCAGCAGTTTACCTTTGGAGACTAGAGGTAGCACAGATACGCAGTATTTT
TRBD1	TRBV27	few	TRBJ2-2	CASSTGALGTGELFF	TGTGCCAGCAGCACAGGGGCATTGGGCACCGGGGAGCTGTTTTTT
-	TRBV12-3/TRBV12-4	-	TRBJ2-3	CASILAPTDTQYF	TGTGCCAGCATTCTAGCCCCTACAGATACGCAGTATTTT